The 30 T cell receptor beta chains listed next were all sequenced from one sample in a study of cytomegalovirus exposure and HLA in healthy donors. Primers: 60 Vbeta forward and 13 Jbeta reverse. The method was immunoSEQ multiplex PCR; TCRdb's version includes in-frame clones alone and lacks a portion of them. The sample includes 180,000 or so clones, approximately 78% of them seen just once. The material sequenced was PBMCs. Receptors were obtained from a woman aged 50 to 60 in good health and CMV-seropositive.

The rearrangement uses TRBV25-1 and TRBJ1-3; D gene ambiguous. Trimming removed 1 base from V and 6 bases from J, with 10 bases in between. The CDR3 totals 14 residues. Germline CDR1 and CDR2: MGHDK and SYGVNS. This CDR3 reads CASSESAALNTIYF. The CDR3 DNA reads TGTGCCAGCAGTGAATCCGCAGCGCTAAACACCATATATTTT.

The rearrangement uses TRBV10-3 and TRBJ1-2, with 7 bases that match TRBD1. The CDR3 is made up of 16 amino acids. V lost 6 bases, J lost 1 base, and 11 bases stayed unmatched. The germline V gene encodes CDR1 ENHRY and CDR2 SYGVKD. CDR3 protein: CAIRSAGGVLNYGYTF. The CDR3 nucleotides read TGTGCCATCAGGTCGGCAGGGGGTGTCCTTAACTATGGCTACACCTTC.

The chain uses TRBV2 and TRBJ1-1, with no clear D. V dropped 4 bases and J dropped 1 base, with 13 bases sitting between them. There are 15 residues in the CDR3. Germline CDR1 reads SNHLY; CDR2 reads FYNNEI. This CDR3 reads CASSVWRPGNTEAFF. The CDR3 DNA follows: TGTGCCAGCAGTGTGTGGAGGCCTGGGAACACTGAAGCTTTCTTT.

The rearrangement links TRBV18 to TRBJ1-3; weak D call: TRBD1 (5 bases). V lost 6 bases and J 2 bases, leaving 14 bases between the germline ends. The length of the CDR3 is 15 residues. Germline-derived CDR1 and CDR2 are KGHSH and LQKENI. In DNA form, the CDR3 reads TGTGCCAGCTCCCCCTCCAGGGCTCCTGGAAACACCATATATTTT. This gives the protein CASSPSRAPGNTIYF.

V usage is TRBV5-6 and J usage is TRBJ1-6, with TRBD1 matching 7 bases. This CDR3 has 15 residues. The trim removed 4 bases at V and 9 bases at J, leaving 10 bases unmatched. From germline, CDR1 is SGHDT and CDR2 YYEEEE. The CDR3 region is CASSHLDRDSSPLHF. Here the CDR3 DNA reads TGTGCCAGCAGCCACCTTGACAGGGACTCTTCACCCCTCCACTTT.

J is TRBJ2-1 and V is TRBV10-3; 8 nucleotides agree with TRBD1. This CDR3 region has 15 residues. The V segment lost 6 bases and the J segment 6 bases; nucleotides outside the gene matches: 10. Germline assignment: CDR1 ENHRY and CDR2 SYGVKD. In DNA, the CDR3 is TGTGCCATCAGCATGGACAGGGATTCGTTCAATGAGCAGTTCTTC. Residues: CAISMDRDSFNEQFF.

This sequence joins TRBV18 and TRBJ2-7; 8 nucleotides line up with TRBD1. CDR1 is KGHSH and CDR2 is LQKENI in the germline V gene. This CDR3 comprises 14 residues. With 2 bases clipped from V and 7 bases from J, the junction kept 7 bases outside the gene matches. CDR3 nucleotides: TGTGCCAGCTCACCAGGACAGGGACCTCGGGAGCAGTACTTC. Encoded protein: CASSPGQGPREQYF.

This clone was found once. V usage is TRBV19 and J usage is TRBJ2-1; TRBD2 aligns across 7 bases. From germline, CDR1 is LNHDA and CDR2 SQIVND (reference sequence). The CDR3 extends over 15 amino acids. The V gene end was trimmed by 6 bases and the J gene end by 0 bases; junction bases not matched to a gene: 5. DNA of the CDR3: TGTGCCAGTAGGGAGGGAGGGAGCTCCTACAATGAGCAGTTCTTC. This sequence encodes CASREGGSSYNEQFF.

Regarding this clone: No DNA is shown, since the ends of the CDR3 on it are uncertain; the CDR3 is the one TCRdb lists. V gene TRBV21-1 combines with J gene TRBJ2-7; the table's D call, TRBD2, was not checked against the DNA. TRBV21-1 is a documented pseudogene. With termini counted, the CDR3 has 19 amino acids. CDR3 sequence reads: CASSPRKIEVAGGSYEQYF.

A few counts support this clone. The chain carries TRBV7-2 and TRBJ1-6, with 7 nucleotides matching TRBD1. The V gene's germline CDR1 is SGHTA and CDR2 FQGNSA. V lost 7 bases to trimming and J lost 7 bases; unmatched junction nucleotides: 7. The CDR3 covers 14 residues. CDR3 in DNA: TGTGCCAGCACCAGGGGACAGAGGAATTCACCCCTCCACTTT. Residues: CASTRGQRNSPLHF. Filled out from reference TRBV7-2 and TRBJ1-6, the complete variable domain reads GAGVSQSPSNKVTEKGKDVELRCDPISGHTALYWYRQSLGQGLEFLIYFQGNSAPDKSGLPSDRFSAERTGGSVSTLTIQRTQQEDSAVYLCASTRGQRNSPLHFGNGTRLTVT.

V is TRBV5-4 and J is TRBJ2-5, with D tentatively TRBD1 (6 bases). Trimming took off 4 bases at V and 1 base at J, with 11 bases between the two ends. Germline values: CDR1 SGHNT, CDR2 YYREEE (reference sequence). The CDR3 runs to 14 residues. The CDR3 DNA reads TGTGCCAGCAGCATTGACAGGATCCAAGAGACCCAGTACTTC. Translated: CASSIDRIQETQYF.

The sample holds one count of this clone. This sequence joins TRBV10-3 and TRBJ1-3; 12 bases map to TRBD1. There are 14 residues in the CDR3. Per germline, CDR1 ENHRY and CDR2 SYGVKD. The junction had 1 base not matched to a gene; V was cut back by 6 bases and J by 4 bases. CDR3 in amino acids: CAISGTGGGNTIYF. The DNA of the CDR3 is TGTGCCATCAGCGGGACAGGGGGCGGAAACACCATATATTTT.

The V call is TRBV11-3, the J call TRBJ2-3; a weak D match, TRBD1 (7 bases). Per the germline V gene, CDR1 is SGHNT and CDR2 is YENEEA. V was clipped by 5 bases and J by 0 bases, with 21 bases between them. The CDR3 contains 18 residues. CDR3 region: CASSRGGGVGTSTDTQYF. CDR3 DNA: TGTGCCAGCAGCCGCGGAGGGGGCGTAGGGACGAGCACAGATACGCAGTATTTT.

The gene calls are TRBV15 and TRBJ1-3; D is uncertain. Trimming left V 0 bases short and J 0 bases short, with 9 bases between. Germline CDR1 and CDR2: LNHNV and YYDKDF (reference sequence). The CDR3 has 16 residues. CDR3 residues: CATSRDIPISGNTIYF. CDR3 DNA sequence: TGTGCCACCAGCAGAGATATCCCTATCTCTGGAAACACCATATATTTT. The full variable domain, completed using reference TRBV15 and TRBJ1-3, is DAMVIQNPRYQVTQFGKPVTLSCSQTLNHNVMYWYQQKSSQAPKLLFHYYDKDFNNEADTPDNFQSRRPNTSFCFLDIRSPGLGDTAMYLCATSRDIPISGNTIYFGEGSWLTVV.

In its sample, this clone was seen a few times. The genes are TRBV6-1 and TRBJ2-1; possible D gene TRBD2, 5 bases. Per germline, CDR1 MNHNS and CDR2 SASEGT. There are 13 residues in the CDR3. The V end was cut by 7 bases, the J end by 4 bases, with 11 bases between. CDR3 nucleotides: TGTGCCAGCAAAGGACGGGATTACAATGAGCAGTTCTTC. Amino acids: CASKGRDYNEQFF.

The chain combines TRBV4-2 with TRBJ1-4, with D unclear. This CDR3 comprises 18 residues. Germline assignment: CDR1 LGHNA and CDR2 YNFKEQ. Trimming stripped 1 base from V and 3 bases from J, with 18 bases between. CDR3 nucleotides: TGTGCCAGCAGCCAAGGAGAGGTCTTTCGGACTCCTAATGAAAAACTGTTTTTT. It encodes CASSQGEVFRTPNEKLFF.

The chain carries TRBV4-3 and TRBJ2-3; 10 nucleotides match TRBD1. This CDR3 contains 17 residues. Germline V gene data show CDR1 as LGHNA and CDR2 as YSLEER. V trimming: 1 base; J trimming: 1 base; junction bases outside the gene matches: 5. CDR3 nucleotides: TGCGCCAGCAGCCAAGGACAGGGGGCATTGGGCACAGATACGCAGTATTTT. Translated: CASSQGQGALGTDTQYF.

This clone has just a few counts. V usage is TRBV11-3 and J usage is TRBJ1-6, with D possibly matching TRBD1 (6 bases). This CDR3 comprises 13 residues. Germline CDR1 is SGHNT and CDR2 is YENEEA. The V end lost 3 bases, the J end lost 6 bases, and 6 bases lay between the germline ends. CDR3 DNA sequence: TGTGCCAGCAGCTTGGACAGTAATTCACCCCTCCACTTT. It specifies CASSLDSNSPLHF.

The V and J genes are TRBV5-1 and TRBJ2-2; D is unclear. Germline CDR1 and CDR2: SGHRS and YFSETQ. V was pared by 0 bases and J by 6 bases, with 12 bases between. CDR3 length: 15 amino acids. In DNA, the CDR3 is TGCGCCAGCAGCTTGGCCGCGCGACACGCCGGGGAGCTGTTTTTT. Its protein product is CASSLAARHAGELFF.

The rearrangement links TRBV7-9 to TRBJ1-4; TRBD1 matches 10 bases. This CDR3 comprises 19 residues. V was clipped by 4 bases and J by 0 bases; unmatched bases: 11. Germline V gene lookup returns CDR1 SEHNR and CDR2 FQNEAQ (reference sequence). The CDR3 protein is CASSWGQGILRSTNEKLFF. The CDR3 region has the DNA TGTGCCAGCAGCTGGGGACAGGGGATTTTGAGATCAACTAATGAAAAACTGTTTTTT.

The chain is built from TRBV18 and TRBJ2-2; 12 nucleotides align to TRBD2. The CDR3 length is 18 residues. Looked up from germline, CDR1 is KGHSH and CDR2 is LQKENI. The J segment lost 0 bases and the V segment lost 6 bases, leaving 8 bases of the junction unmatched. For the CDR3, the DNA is TGTGCCAGCTCCATATCCGGACTAGCGGGGACGAACACCGGGGAGCTGTTTTTT. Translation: CASSISGLAGTNTGELFF.

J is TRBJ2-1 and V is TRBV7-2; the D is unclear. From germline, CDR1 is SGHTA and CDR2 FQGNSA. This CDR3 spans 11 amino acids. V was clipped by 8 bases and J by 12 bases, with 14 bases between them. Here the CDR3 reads CASGDSYWQFF. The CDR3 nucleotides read TGTGCCAGCGGAGATAGTTACTGGCAGTTCTTC.

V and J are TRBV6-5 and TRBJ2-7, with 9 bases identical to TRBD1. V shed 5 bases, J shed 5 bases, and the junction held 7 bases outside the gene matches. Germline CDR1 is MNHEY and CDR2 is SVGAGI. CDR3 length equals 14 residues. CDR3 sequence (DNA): TGTGCCAGCAGTCCCGGGACAGGGATGAACGAGCAGTACTTC. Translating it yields CASSPGTGMNEQYF.

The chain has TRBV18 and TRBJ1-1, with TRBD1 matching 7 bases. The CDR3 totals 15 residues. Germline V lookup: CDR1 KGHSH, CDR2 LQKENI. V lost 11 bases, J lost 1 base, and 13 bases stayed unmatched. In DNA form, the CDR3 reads TGTGCCCTCTCGTCATGGCAGGGGGGGAACACTGAAGCTTTCTTT. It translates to CALSSWQGGNTEAFF.

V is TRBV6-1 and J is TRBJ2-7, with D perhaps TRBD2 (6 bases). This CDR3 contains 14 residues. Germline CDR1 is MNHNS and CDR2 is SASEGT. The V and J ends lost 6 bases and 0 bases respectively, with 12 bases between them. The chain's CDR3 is CASSAGLTSYEQYF. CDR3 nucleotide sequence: TGTGCCAGCAGCGCGGGACTCACCTCCTACGAGCAGTACTTC.

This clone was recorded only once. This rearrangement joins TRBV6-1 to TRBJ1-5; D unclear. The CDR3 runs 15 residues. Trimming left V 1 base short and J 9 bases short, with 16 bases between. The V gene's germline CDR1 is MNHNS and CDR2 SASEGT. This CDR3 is CASSEEEAPRRPQHF. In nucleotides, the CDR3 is TGTGCCAGCAGTGAAGAGGAGGCCCCGCGCAGGCCCCAGCATTTT.

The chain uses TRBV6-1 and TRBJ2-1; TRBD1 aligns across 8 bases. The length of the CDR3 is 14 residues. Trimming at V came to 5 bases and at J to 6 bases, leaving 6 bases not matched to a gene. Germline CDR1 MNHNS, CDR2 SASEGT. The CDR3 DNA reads TGTGCCAGCAGTTATGACAGGGGCAGCAATGAGCAGTTCTTC. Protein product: CASSYDRGSNEQFF.

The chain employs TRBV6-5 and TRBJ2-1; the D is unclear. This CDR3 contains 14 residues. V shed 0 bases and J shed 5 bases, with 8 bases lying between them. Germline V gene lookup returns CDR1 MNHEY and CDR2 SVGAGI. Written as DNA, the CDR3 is TGTGCCAGCAGTTACTCAACGCGGAACAATGAGCAGTTCTTC. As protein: CASSYSTRNNEQFF.

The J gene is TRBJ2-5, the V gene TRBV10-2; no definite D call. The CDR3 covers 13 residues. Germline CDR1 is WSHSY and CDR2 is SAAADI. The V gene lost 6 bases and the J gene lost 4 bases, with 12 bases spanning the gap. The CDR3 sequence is CASRALNRETQYF. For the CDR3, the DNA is TGCGCCAGCAGAGCCCTAAACAGAGAGACCCAGTACTTC.

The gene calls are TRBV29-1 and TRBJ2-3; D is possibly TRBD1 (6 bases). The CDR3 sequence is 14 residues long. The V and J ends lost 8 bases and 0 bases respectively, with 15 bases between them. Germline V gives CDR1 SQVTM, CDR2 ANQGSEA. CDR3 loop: CSPLVQGSTDTQYF. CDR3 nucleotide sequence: TGCAGCCCACTCGTACAGGGCAGCACAGATACGCAGTATTTT.